This is a list of T cell receptor beta chains from one sample in a study of blood T cell repertoires in COVID-19. Sequencing used immunoSEQ multiplex PCR; TCRdb keeps in-frame clones, though not all of them. The sample has 250,000 to 350,000 clones; around 87% are singletons. Sequenced sample: peripheral blood. The receptor source for this set is a woman in her forties or fifties who had recovered from COVID-19. Both conserved end residues are part of each CDR3. The order of the fields is D gene, J gene, V gene, clone size, CDR3 protein, CDR3 DNA. A D gene is named only where the DNA matches it firmly. Clone sizes are given selectively: once, few, many, or a class where the clone is expanded.

>TRBD1|TRBJ1-6|TRBV6-6|NA
CASSYVGQGGFTLHF
TGTGCCAGCAGTTATGTCGGACAGGGTGGATTCACCCTCCACTTT
>NA|TRBJ1-5|TRBV5-8|NA
CASSLGGHGQPQHF
TGTGCCAGCAGCTTGGGGGGACACGGGCAGCCCCAGCATTTT
>NA|TRBJ1-6|TRBV25-1|NA
CASRRQNSPLHF
TGTGCCAGCAGGCGACAGAATTCACCCCTCCACTTT
>TRBD2|TRBJ2-3|TRBV5-4|few
CASSLGPLAGGTDTQYF
TGTGCCAGCAGCTTGGGCCCCCTAGCGGGAGGGACAGATACGCAGTATTTT
>NA|TRBJ1-5|TRBV5-1|NA
CASSLVGGNQPQHF
TGCGCCAGCAGCTTGGTTGGGGGGAATCAGCCCCAGCATTTT
>NA|TRBJ1-4|TRBV11-2|NA
CASSWGEGEKLFF
TGTGCCAGCAGCTGGGGGGAGGGAGAAAAACTGTTTTTT
>NA|TRBJ2-7|TRBV27|NA
CASSLDSLSEQYF
TGTGCCAGCAGTCTAGATTCGCTTTCCGAGCAGTACTTC
>TRBD1|TRBJ1-6|TRBV3-1/TRBV3-2|NA
CASEPKTTGGIGSYNSPLHF
TGTGCCAGCGAACCAAAGACAACAGGGGGCATAGGCTCCTATAATTCACCCCTCCACTTT
>TRBD1|TRBJ1-2|TRBV2|NA
CASRIGGEYGYTF
TGTGCCAGCAGGATAGGGGGCGAATATGGCTACACCTTC
>TRBD1|TRBJ1-6|TRBV11-2|few
CASSHGQGDLFNSPLHF
TGTGCCAGCAGCCACGGACAGGGGGATTTGTTTAATTCACCCCTCCACTTT
>NA|TRBJ2-3|TRBV2|few
CASSDYYTTDTQYF
TGTGCCAGCAGTGATTACTACACCACAGATACGCAGTATTTT
>TRBD2|TRBJ2-1|TRBV7-9|NA
CASSRTGGSGGEQFF
TGTGCCAGCAGCCGAACGGGCGGGAGTGGGGGTGAGCAGTTCTTC
>NA|TRBJ1-2|TRBV7-2|NA
CASSSNWRQQRRGGYTF
TGTGCCAGCAGCTCCAATTGGCGGCAACAAAGGCGTGGTGGCTACACCTTC
>TRBD1|TRBJ1-6|TRBV28|NA
CASRAGGFAPLHF
TGTGCCAGCAGGGCAGGGGGTTTTGCACCCCTCCACTTT
>TRBD1|TRBJ2-7|TRBV5-4|NA
CASSIDRAYEQYF
TGTGCCAGCAGCATAGACAGGGCCTACGAGCAGTACTTC
>TRBD2|TRBJ2-7|TRBV18|NA
CASSPGDYQSYEQYF
TGTGCCAGCTCACCGGGGGACTACCAATCCTACGAGCAGTACTTC
>NA|TRBJ1-2|TRBV6-2/TRBV6-3|NA
CASSYTGNYGYTF
TGTGCCAGCAGTTACACAGGAAACTATGGCTACACCTTC
>NA|TRBJ1-1|TRBV7-3|NA
CASSLMEDTEAFF
TGTGCCAGCAGCTTGATGGAGGACACTGAAGCTTTCTTT
>NA|TRBJ1-6|TRBV28|few
CASRSQQGHNSPLHF
TGTGCCAGCCGTTCCCAACAGGGACACAATTCACCCCTCCACTTT
>NA|TRBJ2-1|TRBV19|NA
CASSMVQGLYNEQFF
TGTGCCAGTAGTATGGTCCAGGGGCTCTACAATGAGCAGTTCTTC
>NA|TRBJ1-5|TRBV10-3|NA
CAIGDSNNQPQHF
TGTGCCATCGGCGACAGCAACAATCAGCCCCAGCATTTT
>TRBD1|TRBJ1-5|TRBV7-2|NA
CASSYTGDQPQHF
TGTGCCAGCAGTTATACAGGGGATCAGCCCCAGCATTTT
>NA|TRBJ2-1|TRBV28|NA
CASSLVGGGRNEQFF
TGTGCCAGCAGTTTGGTGGGGGGGGGCAGGAATGAGCAGTTCTTC
>NA|TRBJ1-5|TRBV30|NA
CAWSQGLYSNQPQHF
TGTGCCTGGAGTCAGGGCCTTTATAGCAATCAGCCCCAGCATTTT
>NA|TRBJ1-1|TRBV7-2|NA
CASSLGAPKAFF
TGTGCCAGCAGCTTAGGGGCTCCCAAAGCTTTCTTT
>NA|TRBJ1-3|TRBV6-5|NA
CASSYQGVGNTIYF
TGTGCCAGCAGTTACCAAGGGGTGGGAAACACCATATATTTT
>NA|TRBJ2-5|TRBV28|once
CASSPTSGQETQYF
TGTGCCAGCAGTCCTACCAGCGGGCAAGAGACCCAGTACTTC
>TRBD1|TRBJ2-7|TRBV19|NA
CASSMGGQAYEQYF
TGTGCCAGTAGTATGGGGGGACAGGCCTACGAGCAGTACTTC
>TRBD2|TRBJ2-1|TRBV5-1|NA
CASSPGLAGPNYNEQFF
TGCGCCAGCAGCCCGGGACTAGCGGGACCAAACTACAATGAGCAGTTCTTC
>NA|TRBJ1-3|TRBV4-1|NA
CASSQDSGYGNTIYF
TGCGCCAGCAGCCAAGATTCGGGGTACGGAAACACCATATATTTT
>NA|TRBJ2-1|TRBV27|NA
CASSPWGSGAAYNEQFF
TGTGCCAGCAGTCCCTGGGGTAGCGGCGCGGCTTACAATGAGCAGTTCTTC
>NA|TRBJ2-1|TRBV5-1|NA
CASSLALGHGPREQFF
TGCGCCAGCAGCTTGGCCTTAGGACACGGGCCGCGTGAGCAGTTCTTC
>NA|TRBJ1-4|TRBV30|NA
CAWSVHRNEKLFF
TGTGCCTGGAGTGTGCACAGAAATGAAAAACTGTTTTTT
>NA|TRBJ2-4|TRBV11-2|NA
CASSLAGDGNIQYF
TGTGCCAGCAGCTTAGCAGGGGACGGCAACATTCAGTACTTC
>TRBD1|TRBJ2-7|TRBV5-6|NA
CASSSGTGGYEQYF
TGTGCCAGCAGCTCCGGGACAGGGGGCTACGAGCAGTACTTC
>NA|TRBJ2-3|TRBV28|NA
CASSPERTYSTDTQYF
TGTGCCAGCAGCCCCGAGCGGACCTATAGCACAGATACGCAGTATTTT
>NA|TRBJ2-3|TRBV7-2|NA
CASSLAAGGDTQYF
TGTGCCAGCAGCTTAGCTGCTGGGGGGGATACGCAGTATTTT
>NA|TRBJ2-3|TRBV7-2|NA
CASRWDSDTQYF
TGTGCCAGCAGGTGGGACTCAGATACGCAGTATTTT
>NA|TRBJ2-1|TRBV11-2|once
CASSLTRNNEQFF
TGTGCCAGCAGCCTGACTAGGAACAATGAGCAGTTCTTC
>NA|TRBJ2-7|TRBV28|NA
CASRDSAGYEQYF
TGTGCCAGCAGGGATAGCGCGGGCTACGAGCAGTACTTC
>TRBD1|TRBJ1-2|TRBV9|NA
CASSTRQGELGGYTF
TGTGCCAGCAGCACCCGACAGGGGGAATTGGGTGGCTACACCTTC
>TRBD1|TRBJ1-5|TRBV28|NA
CASSLGQSNQPQHF
TGTGCCAGCAGTTTGGGACAGAGCAATCAGCCCCAGCATTTT
>TRBD2|TRBJ2-1|TRBV5-4|NA
CASSFGTSGRGEQFF
TGTGCCAGCAGCTTTGGGACTAGCGGGAGAGGGGAGCAGTTCTTC
>TRBD1|TRBJ2-1|TRBV5-4|NA
CASSLTGAGKYNEQFF
TGTGCCAGCAGCCTCACAGGGGCCGGAAAATACAATGAGCAGTTCTTC
>NA|TRBJ2-1|TRBV4-3|NA
CASSQGSLEQFF
TGCGCCAGCAGCCAAGGCTCCCTAGAGCAGTTCTTC
>NA|TRBJ2-7|TRBV9|NA
CASSPNENYEQYF
TGTGCCAGCAGCCCAAATGAGAACTACGAGCAGTACTTC
>NA|TRBJ2-3|TRBV2|NA
CASSAYTDTQYF
TGTGCCAGCAGCGCCTACACAGATACGCAGTATTTT